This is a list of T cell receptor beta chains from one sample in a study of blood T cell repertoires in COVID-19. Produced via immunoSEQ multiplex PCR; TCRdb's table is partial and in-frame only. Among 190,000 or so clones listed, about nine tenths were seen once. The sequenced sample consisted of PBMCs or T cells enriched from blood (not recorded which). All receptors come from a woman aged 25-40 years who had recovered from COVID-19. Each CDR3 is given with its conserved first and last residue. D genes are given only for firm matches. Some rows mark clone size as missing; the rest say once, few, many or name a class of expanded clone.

CATSRAGTAGYTF | TGTGCCACCAGCAGAGCCGGGACAGCTGGCTACACCTTC | TRBV15 | TRBD1 | . | TRBJ1-2
CASSGTGMDEQYF | TGTGCCAGCAGCGGGACAGGGATGGACGAGCAGTACTTC | TRBV2 | TRBD1 | . | TRBJ2-7
CATSDPSMTGTNSPLHF | TGTGCCACCAGTGATCCCTCGATGACAGGGACCAATTCACCCCTCCACTTT | TRBV24-1 | TRBD1 | . | TRBJ1-6
CASSLVGDEKLFF | TGTGCCAGCAGCTTAGTAGGGGATGAAAAACTGTTTTTT | TRBV7-9 | . | . | TRBJ1-4
CASSGRGGSEETQYF | TGTGCCAGCAGCGGGCGGGGGGGGTCCGAGGAGACCCAGTACTTC | TRBV2 | TRBD2 | . | TRBJ2-5
CASSLVMGLDGYTF | TGTGCCAGCAGCTTAGTGATGGGCCTGGATGGCTACACCTTC | TRBV7-9 | . | once | TRBJ1-2
CASSLLFGESGNTIYF | TGTGCCAGCAGCTTACTTTTTGGGGAGTCTGGAAACACCATATATTTT | TRBV7-2 | . | . | TRBJ1-3
CASSMGNTAGEKLFF | TGTGCCAGTAGTATGGGGAATACGGCGGGGGAAAAACTGTTTTTT | TRBV19 | . | . | TRBJ1-4
CASNEDGGDNEQFF | TGTGCCAGCAACGAAGACGGCGGGGACAATGAGCAGTTCTTC | TRBV28 | . | . | TRBJ2-1
CAISEGDREGYTF | TGTGCCATCAGTGAGGGCGACAGGGAGGGCTACACCTTC | TRBV10-3 | TRBD1 | . | TRBJ1-2
CASSDSEETQYF | TGCGCCAGCAGTGACAGCGAAGAGACCCAGTACTTC | TRBV10-1 | . | once | TRBJ2-5
CASSKALCDRALDEQYF | TGTGCCAGCAGCAAAGCGTTATGCGACAGGGCATTAGACGAGCAGTACTTC | TRBV21-1 | . | . | TRBJ2-7
CASSLASGQGNYGYTF | TGTGCCAGCAGCTTAGCGTCGGGACAGGGGAACTATGGCTACACCTTC | TRBV7-2 | TRBD1 | few | TRBJ1-2
CASSSTTSGTSYEQYF | TGTGCCAGCAGCAGCACCACTAGCGGGACATCCTACGAGCAGTACTTC | TRBV7-8 | TRBD2 | once | TRBJ2-7
CASSTDRAGDTQYF | TGTGCCAGCAGTACGGACAGAGCTGGAGATACGCAGTATTTT | TRBV2 | . | . | TRBJ2-3
CASSPTGTSCVF | TGTGCCAGCAGTCCCACCGGGACTAGCTGCGTCTTC | TRBV6-5 | TRBD2 | . | TRBJ2-1
CASSQDTLAGGGDTQYF | TGTGCCAGCAGCCAAGATACACTAGCGGGGGGAGGGGATACGCAGTATTTT | TRBV3-1/TRBV3-2 | TRBD2 | . | TRBJ2-3
CASSAPSGTEAFF | TGTGCCAGCAGCGCTCCTTCGGGCACTGAAGCTTTCTTT | TRBV9 | . | . | TRBJ1-1
CASSRDSSSSGANVLTF | TGCGCCAGCAGCCGGGACAGTTCATCCTCTGGGGCCAACGTCCTGACTTTC | TRBV4-3 | TRBD1 | . | TRBJ2-6
CASGFKAGEAFF | TGTGCCAGCGGTTTCAAGGCGGGTGAAGCTTTCTTT | TRBV5-6 | . | . | TRBJ1-1
CANGGQGWAPDTQYF | TGTGCCAATGGGGGACAGGGGTGGGCCCCAGATACGCAGTATTTT | TRBV3-1/TRBV3-2 | TRBD1 | once | TRBJ2-3
CASSLGRTSTDTQYF | TGTGCCAGCAGCTTGGGCCGGACTAGCACAGATACGCAGTATTTT | TRBV7-9 | . | . | TRBJ2-3
CASSYVSTGSNTEAFF | TGTGCCAGCAGTTACGTCAGCACAGGGAGCAACACTGAAGCTTTCTTT | TRBV6-5 | . | . | TRBJ1-1
CSVRTETLNYGYTF | TGCAGCGTGAGGACAGAAACGCTTAACTATGGCTACACCTTC | TRBV29-1 | . | . | TRBJ1-2
CASTTSWTGNSPLHF | TGTGCCAGTACAACAAGCTGGACAGGGAATTCACCCCTCCACTTT | TRBV19 | TRBD1 | . | TRBJ1-6
CASSPGGSRQPQHF | TGTGCCAGCTCACCAGGGGGGTCTCGGCAGCCCCAGCATTTT | TRBV18 | . | . | TRBJ1-5
CASSLTGGNQPQHF | TGTGCCAGCAGCTTGACAGGGGGCAATCAGCCCCAGCATTTT | TRBV7-2 | TRBD1 | . | TRBJ1-5
CASSGEWTGGYSPLHF | TGTGCCAGTAGTGGAGAGTGGACAGGGGGCTATTCACCCCTCCACTTT | TRBV19 | TRBD1 | . | TRBJ1-6
CASSLGPDRGTEAFF | TGTGCCAGCAGCTTGGGCCCCGACAGGGGCACTGAAGCTTTCTTT | TRBV7-2 | TRBD1 | . | TRBJ1-1
CASALLRTGELFF | TGTGCCAGCGCCCTTTTGAGGACCGGGGAGCTGTTTTTT | TRBV11-1 | . | once | TRBJ2-2
CSVEDFAGGIETQYF | TGCAGCGTTGAAGATTTCGCGGGGGGGATCGAGACCCAGTACTTC | TRBV29-1 | TRBD2 | . | TRBJ2-5
CATSARRSSYNSPLHF | TGTGCCACCAGCGCTAGAAGGAGCTCCTATAATTCACCCCTCCACTTT | TRBV15 | . | few | TRBJ1-6
CASSIAGGRGTEAFF | TGTGCCAGTAGTATTGCAGGGGGCAGAGGTACTGAAGCTTTCTTT | TRBV19 | TRBD1 | . | TRBJ1-1
CASSLRVGQDNSGANVLTF | TGTGCCAGCAGCCTTCGAGTAGGACAGGACAACTCTGGGGCCAACGTCCTGACTTTC | TRBV7-6 | TRBD1 | . | TRBJ2-6
CASNAGSQYEQYF | TGTGCCAGTAACGCAGGTTCGCAGTACGAGCAGTACTTC | TRBV19 | . | . | TRBJ2-7
CASSGTSGADTQYF | TGTGCCAGCAGCGGGACTAGCGGCGCAGATACGCAGTATTTT | TRBV9 | TRBD2 | . | TRBJ2-3
CASSDKGQGSVYGYTF | TGTGCCAGCAGTGACAAGGGACAGGGGTCTGTCTATGGCTACACCTTC | TRBV6-4 | TRBD1 | . | TRBJ1-2
CASSSMTGITEAFF | TGTGCCAGCAGCTCAATGACAGGGATTACTGAAGCTTTCTTT | TRBV11-3 | TRBD1 | . | TRBJ1-1
CASSLAVFSYEQYF | TGTGCCAGCAGCCTAGCGGTTTTCTCCTACGAGCAGTACTTC | TRBV9 | TRBD2 | . | TRBJ2-7
CASSQEGTGGADTQYF | TGTGCCAGCAGCCAAGAGGGGACAGGGGGCGCAGATACGCAGTATTTT | TRBV4-2 | TRBD1 | . | TRBJ2-3
CASSPGTSGGDSYEQYF | TGTGCCAGCAGCCCTGGGACTAGCGGGGGGGACTCCTACGAGCAGTACTTC | TRBV7-8 | TRBD2 | . | TRBJ2-7
CASSFWGQGKNIQYF | TGTGCCAGCAGTTTCTGGGGACAGGGTAAAAACATTCAGTACTTC | TRBV27 | TRBD1 | . | TRBJ2-4
CASSIQGFGEKLFF | TGTGCCAGTAGTATACAGGGTTTTGGTGAAAAACTGTTTTTT | TRBV19 | . | few | TRBJ1-4
CASSYEGLAETYNEQFF | TGCGCCAGCAGCTATGAGGGACTAGCGGAGACATACAATGAGCAGTTCTTC | TRBV5-1 | TRBD2 | . | TRBJ2-1
CASSTQGLTEAFF | TGTGCCAGCAGCACCCAGGGGCTCACTGAAGCTTTCTTT | TRBV7-9 | . | . | TRBJ1-1
CASSLGELNEKLFF | TGTGCCAGCAGTTTGGGAGAGTTAAATGAAAAACTGTTTTTT | TRBV27 | . | once | TRBJ1-4
CASSLRDRGPTDTQYF | TGTGCCAGCAGCCTCAGGGACAGGGGCCCCACAGATACGCAGTATTTT | TRBV5-6 | TRBD1 | . | TRBJ2-3
CARSLTGWGRSDTEAFF | TGTGCCAGAAGCTTGACAGGTTGGGGCAGATCCGACACTGAAGCTTTCTTT | TRBV5-3 | . | . | TRBJ1-1